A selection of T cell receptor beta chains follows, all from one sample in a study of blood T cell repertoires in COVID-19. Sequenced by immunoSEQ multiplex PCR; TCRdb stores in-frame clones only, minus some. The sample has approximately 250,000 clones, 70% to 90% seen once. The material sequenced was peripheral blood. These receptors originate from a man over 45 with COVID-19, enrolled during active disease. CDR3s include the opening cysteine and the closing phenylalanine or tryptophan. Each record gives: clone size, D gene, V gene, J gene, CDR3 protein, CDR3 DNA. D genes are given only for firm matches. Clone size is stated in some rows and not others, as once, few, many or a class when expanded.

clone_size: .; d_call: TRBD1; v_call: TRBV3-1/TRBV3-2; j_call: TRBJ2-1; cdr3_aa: CASSQVGGAYNEQFF; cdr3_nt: TGTGCCAGCAGCCAAGTAGGGGGCGCATACAATGAGCAGTTCTTC
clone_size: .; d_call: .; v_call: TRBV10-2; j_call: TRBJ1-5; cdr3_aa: CASSGSDFQPQHF; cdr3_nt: TGCGCCAGCAGTGGTAGTGATTTTCAGCCCCAGCATTTT
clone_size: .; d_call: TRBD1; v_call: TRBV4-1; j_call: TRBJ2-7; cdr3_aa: CASSQEDRGAYEQYF; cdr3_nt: TGCGCCAGCAGCCAAGAGGACAGGGGCGCCTACGAGCAGTACTTC
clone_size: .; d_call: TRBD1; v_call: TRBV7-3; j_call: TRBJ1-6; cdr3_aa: CASSITGGADSPLHF; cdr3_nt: TGTGCCAGCAGCATAACAGGGGGCGCGGATTCACCCCTCCACTTT
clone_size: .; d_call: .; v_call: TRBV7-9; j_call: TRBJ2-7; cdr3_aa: CASSLEGRGEQYF; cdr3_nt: TGTGCCAGCAGCTTAGAAGGTAGGGGCGAGCAGTACTTC
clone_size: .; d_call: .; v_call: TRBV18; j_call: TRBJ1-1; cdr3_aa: CASSPQGVLNTEAFF; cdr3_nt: TGTGCCAGCTCACCACAGGGGGTCCTGAACACTGAAGCTTTCTTT
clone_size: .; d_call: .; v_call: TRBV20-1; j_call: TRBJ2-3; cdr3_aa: CSARDRDTQYF; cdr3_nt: TGCAGTGCTAGAGATCGGGATACGCAGTATTTT
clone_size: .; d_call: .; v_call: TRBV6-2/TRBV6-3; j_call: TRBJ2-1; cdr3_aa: CASSSARASVLSNEQFF; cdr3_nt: TGTGCCAGCAGCTCGGCACGAGCTAGCGTCCTTTCCAATGAGCAGTTCTTC
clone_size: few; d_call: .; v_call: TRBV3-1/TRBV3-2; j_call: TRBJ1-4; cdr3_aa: CASSQVASRTTNEKLFF; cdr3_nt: TGTGCCAGCAGCCAAGTCGCGAGCCGGACAACCAATGAAAAACTGTTTTTT
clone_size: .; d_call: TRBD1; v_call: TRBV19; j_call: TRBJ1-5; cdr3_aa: CASSTSGTGYSNQPQHF; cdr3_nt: TGTGCCAGTAGCACCTCCGGGACAGGATATAGCAATCAGCCCCAGCATTTT
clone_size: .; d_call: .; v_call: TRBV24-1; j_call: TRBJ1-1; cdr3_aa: CATRGLNTEAFF; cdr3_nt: TGTGCCACCAGGGGGCTTAACACTGAAGCTTTCTTT
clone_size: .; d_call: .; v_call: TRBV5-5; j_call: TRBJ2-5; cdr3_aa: CASSFPQAYQETQYF; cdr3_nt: TGTGCCAGCAGCTTCCCTCAGGCCTACCAAGAGACCCAGTACTTC
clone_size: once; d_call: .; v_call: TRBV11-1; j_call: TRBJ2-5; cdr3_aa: CASSPSKETQYF; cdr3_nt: TGTGCCAGCAGCCCCAGTAAAGAGACCCAGTACTTC
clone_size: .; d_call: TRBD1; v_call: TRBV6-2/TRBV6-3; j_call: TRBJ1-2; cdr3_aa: CASSLLGQGNGYTF; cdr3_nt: TGTGCCAGCAGTCTACTAGGACAGGGGAACGGCTACACCTTC
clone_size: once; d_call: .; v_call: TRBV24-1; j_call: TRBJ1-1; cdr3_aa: CATSESGNTEAFF; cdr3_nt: TGTGCCACCAGTGAGTCAGGGAATACTGAAGCTTTCTTT
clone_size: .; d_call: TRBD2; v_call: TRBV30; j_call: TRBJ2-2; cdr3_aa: CAWSPLAGGVTGELFF; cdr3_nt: TGTGCCTGGAGTCCCCTAGCGGGGGGCGTCACCGGGGAGCTGTTTTTT
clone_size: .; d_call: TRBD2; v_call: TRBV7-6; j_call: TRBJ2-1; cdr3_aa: CASSSEGLAYNEQFF; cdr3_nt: TGTGCCAGCAGCTCAGAGGGACTAGCCTACAATGAGCAGTTCTTC
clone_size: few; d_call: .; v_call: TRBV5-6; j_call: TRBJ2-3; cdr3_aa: CASSLVGLEGDTQYF; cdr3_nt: TGTGCCAGCAGCTTGGTGGGCCTTGAGGGAGATACGCAGTATTTT
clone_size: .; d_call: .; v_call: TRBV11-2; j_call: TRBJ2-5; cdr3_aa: CASSLVTAGGTQYF; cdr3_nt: TGTGCCAGCAGCTTAGTTACGGCAGGAGGGACCCAGTACTTC
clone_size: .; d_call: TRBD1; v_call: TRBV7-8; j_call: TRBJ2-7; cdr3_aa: CASAITGGAYEQYF; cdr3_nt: TGTGCCAGTGCGATAACAGGGGGCGCGTACGAGCAGTACTTC
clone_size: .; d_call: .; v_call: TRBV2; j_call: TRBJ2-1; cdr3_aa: CASSGEPGHLNEQFF; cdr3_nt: TGTGCCAGCAGTGGGGAACCGGGACACCTCAATGAGCAGTTCTTC
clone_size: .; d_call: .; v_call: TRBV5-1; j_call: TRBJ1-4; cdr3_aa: CASSLTGSREKLFF; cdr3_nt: TGCGCCAGCAGCCTTACAGGGTCGCGTGAAAAACTGTTTTTT
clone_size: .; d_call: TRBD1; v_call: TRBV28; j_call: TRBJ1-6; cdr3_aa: CASSPRDRVLALHF; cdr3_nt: TGTGCCAGCAGCCCCCGGGACAGGGTTTTAGCCCTCCACTTT
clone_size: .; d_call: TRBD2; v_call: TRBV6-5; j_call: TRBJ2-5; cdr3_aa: CASIGAGGVLETQYF; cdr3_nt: TGTGCCAGCATAGGAGCGGGGGGGGTATTGGAGACCCAGTACTTC
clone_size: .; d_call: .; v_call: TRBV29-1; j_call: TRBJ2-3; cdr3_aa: CSVAKARDTQYF; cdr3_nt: TGCAGCGTCGCAAAAGCCCGGGATACGCAGTATTTT
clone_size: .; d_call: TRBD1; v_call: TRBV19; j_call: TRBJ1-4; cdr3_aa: CASSISTGTGNEKLFF; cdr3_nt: TGTGCCAGTAGTATTTCAACCGGGACAGGGAATGAAAAACTGTTTTTT
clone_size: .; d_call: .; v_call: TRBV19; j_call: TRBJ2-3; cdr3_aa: CASSLFGGTTDTQYF; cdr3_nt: TGTGCCAGTAGTCTCTTTGGGGGGACCACAGATACGCAGTATTTT
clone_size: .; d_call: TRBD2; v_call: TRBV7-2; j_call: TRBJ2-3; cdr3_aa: CASSLEAGGSVRGDTQYF; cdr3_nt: TGTGCCAGCAGCTTAGAGGCGGGGGGGTCCGTCCGAGGGGATACGCAGTATTTT
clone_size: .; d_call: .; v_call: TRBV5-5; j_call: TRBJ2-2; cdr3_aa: CASSFLTRNTGELFF; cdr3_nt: TGTGCCAGCAGCTTCCTTACGCGGAACACCGGGGAGCTGTTTTTT
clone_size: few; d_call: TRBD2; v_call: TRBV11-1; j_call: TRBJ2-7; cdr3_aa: CASSLLAGSSYEQYF; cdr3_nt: TGTGCCAGCAGTTTACTAGCGGGGAGCTCCTACGAGCAGTACTTC
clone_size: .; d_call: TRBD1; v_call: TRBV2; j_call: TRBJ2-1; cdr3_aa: CASRYGTGGLFF; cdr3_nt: TGTGCCAGCAGATACGGGACAGGGGGCCTGTTCTTC
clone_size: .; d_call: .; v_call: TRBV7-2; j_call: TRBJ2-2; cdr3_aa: CASSLGLALGELFF; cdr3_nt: TGTGCCAGCAGCTTAGGGCTAGCGCTCGGGGAGCTGTTTTTT
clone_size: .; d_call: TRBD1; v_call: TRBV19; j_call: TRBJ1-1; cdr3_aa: CASSIGRGDTEAFF; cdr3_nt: TGTGCCAGTAGTATCGGCAGGGGGGACACTGAAGCTTTCTTT
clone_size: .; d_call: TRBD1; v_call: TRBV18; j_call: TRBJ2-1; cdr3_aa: CASSPQRWTGSVNEQFF; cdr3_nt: TGTGCCAGCTCACCACAGAGATGGACAGGCTCGGTCAATGAGCAGTTCTTC